This T cell receptor (beta chain) was obtained from a study of identical twins. This clonotype was found many times. MiXCR was run by TCRdb on the 5' RACE reads, yielding one entry per CDR3 protein. The sample shows hundreds of thousands of distinct CDR3 sequences, 5.5% to 7% of them seen only once. The V gene lost 7 bases and the J gene lost 2 bases, with 16 bases spanning the gap. Germline CDR1 and CDR2: SQVTM and ANQGSEA. CDR3 size: 14 residues. The same specimen was also included in a second study, on yellow fever vaccine responses in identical twins.

Sequencing was carried out using memory (CD45RO+) T cells sorted from blood. The rearrangement uses TRBV29-1 and TRBJ2-3; possibly TRBD2 for D (6 bases). The clonotype originates from a woman younger than 30 in good health. The CDR3 DNA reads as TGCAGCGCCGCGTTGGGGGGTAACACAGATACGCAGTATTTT. This encodes CSAALGGNTDTQYF.